A selection of T cell receptor beta chains follows, all from one sample in a study of OX40 agonist ivuxolimab in advanced cancers. This table comes from immunoSEQ multiplex PCR, and its TCRdb copy is limited to in-frame clones, with some not included. Seen here are some 89,000 clones, about 86% observed once, and the top ten hold under 2%. Specimen: CD4+ or CD8+ T cells sorted from blood, collected in a trial of the OX40 agonist ivuxolimab. The receptors were sampled from an adult with an advanced solid tumor such as melanoma, head and neck, liver or kidney cancer. CDR3s include the opening cysteine and the closing phenylalanine or tryptophan. Fields, in order: D gene, V gene, J gene, clone size, CDR3 protein, CDR3 DNA. A D gene is named only where the DNA matches it firmly. Clone size is shown for a subset of rows, as once, few, many or a class of expanded clone.

d_call: TRBD1; v_call: TRBV5-6; j_call: TRBJ1-2; clone_size: once; cdr3_aa: CASSLADRVTGYTF; cdr3_nt: TGTGCCAGCAGCTTGGCCGACAGGGTGACGGGCTACACCTTC
d_call: TRBD1; v_call: TRBV2; j_call: TRBJ2-2; clone_size: .; cdr3_aa: CASRQGAGGELFF; cdr3_nt: TGTGCCAGCAGGCAGGGGGCCGGCGGGGAGCTGTTTTTT
d_call: .; v_call: TRBV6-5; j_call: TRBJ2-7; clone_size: once; cdr3_aa: CASSPSTDRIYEQYF; cdr3_nt: TGTGCCAGCAGTCCCTCGACAGACCGCATCTACGAGCAGTACTTC
d_call: .; v_call: TRBV18; j_call: TRBJ1-5; clone_size: .; cdr3_aa: CASSPPTGQPQHF; cdr3_nt: TGTGCCAGCTCACCACCGACAGGCCAGCCCCAGCATTTT
d_call: .; v_call: TRBV18; j_call: TRBJ2-2; clone_size: .; cdr3_aa: CASSPPGSGTNTGELFF; cdr3_nt: TGTGCCAGCTCACCACCGGGGTCAGGAACAAACACCGGGGAGCTGTTTTTT
d_call: TRBD1; v_call: TRBV19; j_call: TRBJ2-5; clone_size: .; cdr3_aa: CASSFGQGLMETQYF; cdr3_nt: TGTGCCAGTAGTTTCGGACAGGGATTGATGGAGACCCAGTACTTC
d_call: TRBD1; v_call: TRBV5-1; j_call: TRBJ1-6; clone_size: .; cdr3_aa: CASRSTGGNSPLHF; cdr3_nt: TGCGCCAGCCGATCGACAGGGGGTAATTCACCCCTCCACTTT
d_call: TRBD1; v_call: TRBV2; j_call: TRBJ2-1; clone_size: .; cdr3_aa: CASSGDREGEQFF; cdr3_nt: TGTGCCAGCAGCGGGGACAGGGAAGGTGAGCAGTTCTTC
d_call: .; v_call: TRBV5-4; j_call: TRBJ2-7; clone_size: .; cdr3_aa: CASSLGGGHSYEQYF; cdr3_nt: TGTGCCAGCAGCTTAGGTGGGGGCCACTCCTACGAGCAGTACTTC
d_call: .; v_call: TRBV2; j_call: TRBJ1-2; clone_size: .; cdr3_aa: CASSEDRHRGGYTF; cdr3_nt: TGTGCCAGCAGCGAAGACCGGCACCGGGGAGGCTACACCTTC
d_call: .; v_call: TRBV7-2; j_call: TRBJ2-3; clone_size: .; cdr3_aa: CASSSHLSDTQYF; cdr3_nt: TGTGCCAGCAGCTCACATCTTTCAGATACGCAGTATTTT